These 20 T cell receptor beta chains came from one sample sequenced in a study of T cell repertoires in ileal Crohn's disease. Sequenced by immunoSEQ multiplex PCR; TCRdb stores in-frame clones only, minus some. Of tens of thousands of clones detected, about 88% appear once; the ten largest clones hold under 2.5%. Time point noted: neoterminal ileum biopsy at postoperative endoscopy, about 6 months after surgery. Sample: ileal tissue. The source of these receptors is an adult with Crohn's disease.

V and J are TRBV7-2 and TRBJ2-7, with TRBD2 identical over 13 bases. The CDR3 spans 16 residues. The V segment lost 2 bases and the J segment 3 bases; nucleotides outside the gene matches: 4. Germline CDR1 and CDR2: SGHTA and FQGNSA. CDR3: CASSLPTSGGLYEQYF. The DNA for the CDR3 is TGTGCCAGCAGCTTACCGACTAGCGGGGGGCTCTACGAGCAGTACTTC.

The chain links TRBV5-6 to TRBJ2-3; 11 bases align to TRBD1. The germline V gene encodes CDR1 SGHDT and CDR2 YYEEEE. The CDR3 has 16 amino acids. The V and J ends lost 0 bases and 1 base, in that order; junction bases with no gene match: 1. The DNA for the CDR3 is TGTGCCAGCAGCTTGGGGACAGGGGGCGGCACAGATACGCAGTATTTT. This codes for CASSLGTGGGTDTQYF.

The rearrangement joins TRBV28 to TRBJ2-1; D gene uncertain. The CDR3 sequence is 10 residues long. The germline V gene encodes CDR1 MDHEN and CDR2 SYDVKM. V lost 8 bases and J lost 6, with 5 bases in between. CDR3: CASSSNEQFF. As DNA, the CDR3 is TGTGCCAGCTCTTCCAATGAGCAGTTCTTC.

The CDR3 sequence is CASSPRVRTDQMFF. The CDR3 DNA sequence: TGTGCCAGCAGCCCCCGAGTGAGGACTGACCAGATGTTCTTC. V usage is TRBV7-6 and J usage is TRBJ2-1, with a possible D match to TRBD2 (5 bases). The CDR3 is 14 amino acids. The V gene lost 5 bases and the J gene lost 15 bases, with 23 bases spanning the gap. CDR1 is SGHVS and CDR2 is FNYEAQ in the germline V gene.

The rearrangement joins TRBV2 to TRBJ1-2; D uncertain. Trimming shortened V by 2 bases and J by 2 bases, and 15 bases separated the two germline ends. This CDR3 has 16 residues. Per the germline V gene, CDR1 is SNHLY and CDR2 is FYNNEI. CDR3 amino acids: CASSETQVHLNYGYTF. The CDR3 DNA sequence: TGTGCCAGCAGTGAAACGCAGGTCCACCTCAACTATGGCTACACCTTC.

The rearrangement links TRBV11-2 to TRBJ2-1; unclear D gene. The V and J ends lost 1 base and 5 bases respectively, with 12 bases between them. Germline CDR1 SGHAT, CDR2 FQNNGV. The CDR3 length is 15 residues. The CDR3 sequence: CASSLGRQSHNEQFF. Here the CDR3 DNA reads TGTGCCAGCAGCTTAGGGCGGCAGTCCCACAATGAGCAGTTCTTC.

CDR3 nucleotide sequence: TGTGCCAGCAGCTTAGGCGGCCCGATTAATTCACCCCTCCACTTT. Its translation: CASSLGGPINSPLHF. The chain has TRBV7-6 and TRBJ1-6; no reliable D call. The V end was cut by 1 base, the J end by 6 bases, with 10 bases between. The CDR3 consists of 15 residues. Per germline, CDR1 SGHVS and CDR2 FNYEAQ. Supplemented by reference TRBV7-6 and TRBJ1-6, the full variable domain reads GAGVSQSPRYKVTKRGQDVALRCDPISGHVSLYWYRQALGQGPEFLTYFNYEAQQDKSGLPNDRFSAERPEGSISTLTIQRTEQRDSAMYRCASSLGGPINSPLHFGNGTRLTVT.

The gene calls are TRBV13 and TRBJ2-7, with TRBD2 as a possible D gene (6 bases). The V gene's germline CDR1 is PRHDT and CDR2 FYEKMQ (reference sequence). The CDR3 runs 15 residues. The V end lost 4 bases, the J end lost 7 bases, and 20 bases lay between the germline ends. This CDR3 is CASSSPGTALGEQYF. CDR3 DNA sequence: TGTGCCAGCAGCTCACCCGGGACTGCCTTGGGGGAGCAGTACTTC.

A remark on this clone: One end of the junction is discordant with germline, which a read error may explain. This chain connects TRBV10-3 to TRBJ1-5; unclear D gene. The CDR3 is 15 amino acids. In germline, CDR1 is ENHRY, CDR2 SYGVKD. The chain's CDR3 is CAISDIPNGNQPQHF. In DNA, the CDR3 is TGTGCCATCAGTGACATTCCCAATGGCAACCAGCCCCAGCATTTT.

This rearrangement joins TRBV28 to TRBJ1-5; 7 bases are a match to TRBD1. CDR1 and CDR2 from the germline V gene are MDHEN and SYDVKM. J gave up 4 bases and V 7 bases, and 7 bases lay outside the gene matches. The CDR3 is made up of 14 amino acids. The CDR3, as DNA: TGTGCCAGCACCTCCGGGACAGTAAATCAGCCCCAGCATTTT. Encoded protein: CASTSGTVNQPQHF.

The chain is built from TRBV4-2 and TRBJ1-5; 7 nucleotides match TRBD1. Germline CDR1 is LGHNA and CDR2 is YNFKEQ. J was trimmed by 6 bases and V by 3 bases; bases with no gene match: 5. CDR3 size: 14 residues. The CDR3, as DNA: TGTGCCAGCAGCCAGACAGGGCCCGGTCAGCCCCAGCATTTT. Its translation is CASSQTGPGQPQHF.

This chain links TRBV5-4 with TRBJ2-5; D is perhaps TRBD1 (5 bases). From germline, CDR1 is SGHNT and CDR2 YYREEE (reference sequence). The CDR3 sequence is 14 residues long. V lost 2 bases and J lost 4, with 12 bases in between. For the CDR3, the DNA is TGTGCCAGCAGCTTCAGGGCCGAAGGAGAGACCCAGTACTTC. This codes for CASSFRAEGETQYF.

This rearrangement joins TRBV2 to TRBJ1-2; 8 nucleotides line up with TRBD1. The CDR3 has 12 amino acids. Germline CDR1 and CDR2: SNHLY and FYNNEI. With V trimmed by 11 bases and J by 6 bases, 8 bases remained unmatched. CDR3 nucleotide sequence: TGTGCCGGTGGACAGGGTCTAGATGGCTACACCTTC. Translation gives CAGGQGLDGYTF.

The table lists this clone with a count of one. The CDR3 loop is CASKTSGSSDEQFF. CDR3 DNA: TGTGCCAGCAAAACTAGCGGGAGTTCCGATGAGCAGTTCTTC. The rearrangement links TRBV18 to TRBJ2-1, with 11 bases that match TRBD2. Germline CDR1 and CDR2: KGHSH and LQKENI. J gave up 8 bases and V 8 bases, and 8 bases lay outside the gene matches. The CDR3 contains 14 residues.

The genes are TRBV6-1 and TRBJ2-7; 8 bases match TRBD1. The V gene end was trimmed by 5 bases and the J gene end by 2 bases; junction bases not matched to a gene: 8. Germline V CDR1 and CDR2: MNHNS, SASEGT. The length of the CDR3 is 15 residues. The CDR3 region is CASSRIARGPYEQYV. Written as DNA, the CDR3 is TGTGCCAGCAGTAGGATCGCCAGGGGGCCCTACGAGCAGTACGTC.

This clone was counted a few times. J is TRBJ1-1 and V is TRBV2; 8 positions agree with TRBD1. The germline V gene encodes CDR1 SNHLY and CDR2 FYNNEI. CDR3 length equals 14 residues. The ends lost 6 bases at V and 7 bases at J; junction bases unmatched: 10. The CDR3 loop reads CASSSGQGKYEAFF. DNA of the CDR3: TGTGCCAGCAGCTCTGGACAGGGAAAGTATGAAGCTTTCTTT.

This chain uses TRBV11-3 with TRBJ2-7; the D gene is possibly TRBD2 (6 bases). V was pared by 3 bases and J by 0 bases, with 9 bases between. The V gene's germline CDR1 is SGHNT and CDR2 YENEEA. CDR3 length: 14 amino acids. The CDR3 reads CASSFPGDSYEQYF. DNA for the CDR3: TGTGCCAGCAGCTTTCCGGGAGACTCCTACGAGCAGTACTTC.

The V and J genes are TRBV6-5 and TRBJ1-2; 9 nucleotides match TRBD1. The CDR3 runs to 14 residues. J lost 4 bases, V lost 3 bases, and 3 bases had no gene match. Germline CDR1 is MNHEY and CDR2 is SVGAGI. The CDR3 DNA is TGTGCCAGCAGTTATCGACAGGGGGTCTATGGCTACACCTTC. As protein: CASSYRQGVYGYTF.

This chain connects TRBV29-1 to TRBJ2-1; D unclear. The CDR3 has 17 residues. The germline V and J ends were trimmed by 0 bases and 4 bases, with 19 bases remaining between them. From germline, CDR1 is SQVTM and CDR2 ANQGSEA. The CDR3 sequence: CSVEDPLGPLLYNEQFF. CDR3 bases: TGCAGCGTTGAAGATCCCCTGGGCCCCCTTCTTTACAATGAGCAGTTCTTC.

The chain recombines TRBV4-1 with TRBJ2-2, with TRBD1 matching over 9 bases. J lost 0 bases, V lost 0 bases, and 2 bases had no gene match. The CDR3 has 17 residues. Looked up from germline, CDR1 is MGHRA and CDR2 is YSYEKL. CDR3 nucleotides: TGCGCCAGCAGCCAAGAAGACAGGGGGACGAACACCGGGGAGCTGTTTTTT. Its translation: CASSQEDRGTNTGELFF.